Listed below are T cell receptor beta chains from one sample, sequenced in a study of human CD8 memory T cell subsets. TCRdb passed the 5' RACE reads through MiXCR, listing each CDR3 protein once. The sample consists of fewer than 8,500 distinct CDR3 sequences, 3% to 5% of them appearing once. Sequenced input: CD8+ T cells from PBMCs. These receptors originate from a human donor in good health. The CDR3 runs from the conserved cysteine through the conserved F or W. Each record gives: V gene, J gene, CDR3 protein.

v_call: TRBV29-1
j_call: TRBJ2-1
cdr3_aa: CSVAGNEQFF

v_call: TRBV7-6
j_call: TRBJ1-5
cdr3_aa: CASSPNQGEEPQHF

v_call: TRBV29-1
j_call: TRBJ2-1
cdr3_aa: CSVDSGRESEQFF

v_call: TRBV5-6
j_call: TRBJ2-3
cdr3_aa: CASSLYRLREAPIHTDTQYF

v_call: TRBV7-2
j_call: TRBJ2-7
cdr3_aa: CASSPLSEEQYF

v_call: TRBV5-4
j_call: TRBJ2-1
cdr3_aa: CANSDRAAEQFF

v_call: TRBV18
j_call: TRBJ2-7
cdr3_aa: CASSPGGSGYEQYF

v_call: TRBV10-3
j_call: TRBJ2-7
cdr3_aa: CAIRSPGYYEQYF

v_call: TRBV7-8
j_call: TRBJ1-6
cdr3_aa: CASSLGARVSLHF

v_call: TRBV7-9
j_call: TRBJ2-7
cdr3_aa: CASTTAYEQYF

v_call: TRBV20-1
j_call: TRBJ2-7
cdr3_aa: CSARDVARETYEQYF

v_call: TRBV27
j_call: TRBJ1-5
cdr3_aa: CASRDLQGNSNQPQHF

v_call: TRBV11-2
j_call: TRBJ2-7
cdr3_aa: CASSLYGGAGYEQYF

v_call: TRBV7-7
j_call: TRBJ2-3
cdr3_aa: CASSLVAGEADTQYF

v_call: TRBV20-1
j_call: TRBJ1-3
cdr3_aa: CSARGRELPGNTIYF